The 11 T cell receptor beta chains below all came from one sample that was sequenced in a study of cytomegalovirus exposure and HLA in healthy donors. In the PCR, 60 Vbeta and 13 Jbeta primers were used. The protocol was immunoSEQ multiplex PCR, while the TCRdb copy is restricted to in-frame clones and leaves out a portion. The repertoire holds 100,000 to 150,000 clones, with roughly four fifths as singletons. Sample: PBMCs. The receptors here all came from a woman aged 40 to 55 in good health and CMV-seronegative.

The chain links TRBV2 to TRBJ1-6, with 7 bases identical to TRBD1. Germline lookup yields CDR1 SNHLY and CDR2 FYNNEI. There are 16 residues in the CDR3. The V gene end was trimmed by 4 bases and the J gene end by 5 bases; junction bases not matched to a gene: 8. CDR3 sequence (DNA): TGTGCCAGCAGTGGCCAAGGGACAGCTAATAATTCACCCCTCCACTTT. Amino acid sequence: CASSGQGTANNSPLHF.

This clone has just one count. V is TRBV28 and J is TRBJ1-1, with D tentatively TRBD1 (5 bases). With 6 bases removed from V and 5 bases from J, the gap between germline ends came to 25 bases. The germline CDR1 and CDR2 sequences are MDHEN and SYDVKM. The CDR3 loop spans 17 amino acids. The DNA of the CDR3 is TGTGCCAGCAGCATATTGGGCCCTACCGGGGGGATGACTGAAGCTTTCTTT. This encodes CASSILGPTGGMTEAFF. Drawing the rest from reference TRBV28 and TRBJ1-1, the complete variable domain is DVKVTQSSRYLVKRTGEKVFLECVQDMDHENMFWYRQDPGLGLRLIYFSYDVKMKEKGDIPEGYSVSREKKERFSLILESASTNQTSMYLCASSILGPTGGMTEAFFGQGTRLTVV.

The rearrangement links TRBV4-2 to TRBJ2-5, with 8 bases that match TRBD2. The J call may be mistaken, given a closer DNA end match to TRBJ2-7. Germline lookup yields CDR1 LGHNA and CDR2 YNFKEQ. The CDR3 length is 16 residues. CDR3 residues: CASSRKNERGRFEQYF. CDR3 in DNA: TGTGCCAGCAGCCGAAAAAACGAGCGGGGGAGATTCGAGCAGTACTTC.

DNA of the CDR3: TGTGCCAGCAGTTTCAGGGGGCGAGGGACTGAAGCTTTCTTT. This codes for CASSFRGRGTEAFF. This chain joins TRBV28 and TRBJ1-1; 8 bases match TRBD1. V lost 3 bases to trimming and J lost 5 bases; unmatched junction nucleotides: 5. The CDR3 length is 14 residues. CDR1 is MDHEN, CDR2 SYDVKM, per germline.

The rearrangement uses TRBV9 and TRBJ2-4; TRBD1 matches at 9 bases. V was pared by 4 bases and J by 6 bases, with 5 bases of the junction left unmatched. Germline CDR1 reads SGDLS; CDR2 reads YYNGEE. CDR3 size: 14 residues. CDR3 nucleotide sequence: TGTGCCAGCAGCCCCACGGACAGGGGAAACATTCAGTACTTC. Residues: CASSPTDRGNIQYF.

The chain links TRBV4-2 to TRBJ2-7; possibly TRBD2 for D (5 bases). Germline CDR1 reads LGHNA; CDR2 reads YNFKEQ. The length of the CDR3 is 14 residues. Trimming shortened V by 0 bases and J by 1 base, and 7 bases separated the two germline ends. The CDR3 sequence: CASSQESGSYEQYF. The CDR3 DNA follows: TGTGCCAGCAGCCAAGAAAGCGGTTCCTACGAGCAGTACTTC.

This sequence joins TRBV28 and TRBJ2-1; D is undetermined. Per germline, CDR1 MDHEN and CDR2 SYDVKM. V lost 3 bases to trimming and J lost 4 bases, with 10 bases between them. The CDR3 consists of 14 residues. CDR3 DNA sequence: TGTGCCAGCAGTTTGGCGGATGGATACAATGAGCAGTTCTTC. Translating gives CASSLADGYNEQFF. Supplemented by reference TRBV28 and TRBJ2-1, the full variable domain reads DVKVTQSSRYLVKRTGEKVFLECVQDMDHENMFWYRQDPGLGLRLIYFSYDVKMKEKGDIPEGYSVSREKKERFSLILESASTNQTSMYLCASSLADGYNEQFFGPGTRLTVL.

On this clone itself: One end of the junction varies from germline; a read error may be responsible. The V gene is TRBV11-1, the J gene TRBJ2-3, with D possibly matching TRBD2 (6 bases). CDR1 is SGHAT and CDR2 is FQDESV in the germline V gene (reference sequence). The CDR3 has 15 amino acids. In DNA form, the CDR3 reads TGTGCCAGCAGCGCATGGGACTCCCTCACAGGTACGCAGTATTTT. It yields the protein CASSAWDSLTGTQYF.

V usage is TRBV10-3 and J usage is TRBJ2-1, with 10 bases identical to TRBD2. The ends lost 7 bases at V and 8 bases at J; junction bases unmatched: 5. The germline V gene has CDR1 ENHRY and CDR2 SYGVKD. The CDR3 spans 13 residues. This chain's CDR3 is CAITSGSEDEQFF. Here the CDR3 DNA reads TGTGCCATCACTAGCGGGAGTGAGGATGAGCAGTTCTTC.

The V call is TRBV11-3, the J call TRBJ1-1; 7 nucleotides match TRBD1. Trimming at V came to 3 bases and at J to 4 bases, leaving 2 bases not matched to a gene. The germline gives CDR1 SGHNT, CDR2 YENEEA. The CDR3 has 13 residues. The CDR3 here is CASSLNRGTEAFF. The CDR3 DNA is TGTGCCAGCAGCTTGAACAGGGGCACTGAAGCTTTCTTT.

The V gene is TRBV27, the J gene TRBJ1-1; D not resolved. CDR1 and CDR2 from the germline V gene are MNHEY and SMNVEV (reference sequence). V lost 4 bases and J 0 bases, leaving 12 bases between the germline ends. The CDR3 is made up of 15 amino acids. DNA for the CDR3: TGTGCCAGCAGTTCTACGGGAGCCATGAACACTGAAGCTTTCTTT. Encoded protein: CASSSTGAMNTEAFF.